These T cell receptor beta chains were read from a single sample in a study of T cells after posttransplantation cyclophosphamide. Sequencing was performed with immunoSEQ multiplex PCR; in TCRdb, only in-frame clones are kept and a portion is missing. Singletons are absent from the sample, which has roughly 45,000 clones. The sequenced sample was PBMCs. The receptors come from a man between 35 and 55 years old in good health, CMV-negative, and a related stem cell transplant donor. The CDR3 runs from the conserved cysteine through the conserved F or W. D genes are given only for firm matches. Size values are once, few and many counts, or a class for expanded clones, and some rows have none.

clone size,V gene,D gene,J gene,CDR3 DNA,CDR3 protein
many,TRBV6-5,.,TRBJ1-1,TGTGCCAGCAGTTACTCGTGGGGGGAGGCCGCTTTCTTT,CASSYSWGEAAFF
many,TRBV15,.,TRBJ1-5,TGTGCCACCAGCTCTCGGGTCTCCCCATCAAATCAGCCCCAGCATTTT,CATSSRVSPSNQPQHF
many,TRBV9,.,TRBJ2-7,TGTGCCAGCAGCGGGTCTAGCGCGAGCTACGAGCAGTACTTC,CASSGSSASYEQYF
many,TRBV7-9,.,TRBJ1-4,TGTGCCAGCAGCTCACAGGGCCTTAATGAAAAACTGTTTTTT,CASSSQGLNEKLFF
many,TRBV14,TRBD1,TRBJ2-3,TGTGCCAGCAGCCAAGACCTTCGGACAGGGAGCACAGATACGCAGTATTTT,CASSQDLRTGSTDTQYF
many,TRBV27,TRBD1,TRBJ2-7,TGTGCCAGCAGTCCTAATGACAGGGTCTCCTACGAGCAGTACTTC,CASSPNDRVSYEQYF
many,TRBV27,.,TRBJ2-7,TGTGCCAGCAGTTTTTCCTGGACAGTTGAAATACCCTACGAGCAGTACTTC,CASSFSWTVEIPYEQYF
many,TRBV11-2,.,TRBJ2-7,TGTGCCAGCGCAGACTACGAGCAGTACTTC,CASADYEQYF
many,TRBV6-6,TRBD2,TRBJ2-1,TGTGCCAGCAGTTACCACGGCGGGAGAGTGGGTGAGCAGTTCTTC,CASSYHGGRVGEQFF
many,TRBV15,.,TRBJ2-3,TGTGCCACCAGCAGAGTAGGTAGCTTCGGGGCAGATACGCAGTATTTT,CATSRVGSFGADTQYF
many,TRBV15,.,TRBJ2-7,TGTGCCACCAGCAGAGATTTAGCCGCGACCACCTTTCAGTACTTC,CATSRDLAATTFQYF
many,TRBV28,TRBD2,TRBJ2-1,TGTGCCAGCATGCCGGGACTAGCGGGGGCCAATGAGCAGTTCTTC,CASMPGLAGANEQFF
many,TRBV28,.,TRBJ2-5,TGTGCCAGCAGTTTAAATACGGGAGAGACCCAGTACTTC,CASSLNTGETQYF
many,TRBV5-1,TRBD2,TRBJ2-7,TGCGCCAGCAGCGGGGGACTAGCGGGAGGGCCATTTGAGCAGTACTTC,CASSGGLAGGPFEQYF
many,TRBV27,.,TRBJ2-2,TGTGCCAGCAGTTTATTCGGAGCCGGGGAGCTGTTTTTT,CASSLFGAGELFF
.,TRBV11-2,.,TRBJ2-2,TGTGCCAGCAGCTTACTCACTAACACCGGGGAGCTGTTTTTT,CASSLLTNTGELFF